The sequence of this T cell receptor beta chain was determined in a study of blood T cell repertoires in COVID-19. Methods used by the authors: Amplification of reference gene primers was used by the study to estimate nucleated cell counts. Here immunoSEQ multiplex PCR was the method, and the copy in TCRdb shows in-frame clones only, minus some. V and J calls and clone size are those listed in that table; D and trimming were worked out from the DNA. The sample yields about 200,000 clones, 90% to 95% seen once. V lost 0 bases, J lost 4 bases, and 7 bases lay in between. Germline V gene lookup returns CDR1 SGHKS and CDR2 YYEKEE (reference sequence). This CDR3 has 13 residues.

The specimen was peripheral blood. The chain combines TRBV5-5 with TRBJ1-1; no reliable D call. The receptor was derived from a man aged 55 to 70 with COVID-19, enrolled during active disease. CDR3 coding DNA: TGTGCCAGCAGCTTGGAAGACTCCACTGAAGCTTTCTTT. Amino acids: CASSLEDSTEAFF. The full variable domain, with the rest looked up from reference TRBV5-5 and TRBJ1-1, is DAGVTQSPTHLIKTRGQQVTLRCSPISGHKSVSWYQQVLGQGPQFIFQYYEKEERGRGNFPDRFSARQFPNYSSELNVNALLLGDSALYLCASSLEDSTEAFFGQGTRLTVV.